This entry lists 29 T cell receptor beta chains sequenced from one sample in a study of beta chain features in type 1 diabetes. Study conclusions and caveats: Across all four CD4+ subsets, people with type 1 diabetes showed modestly shorter TCRB CDR3s.

These receptors have no known antigen. What was sequenced were expressed TCRB transcripts, since all of the isolated RNA had been reverse transcribed. Using immunoSEQ multiplex PCR, the repertoire was profiled, and TCRdb retains in-frame clones only, with some absent. Seen here are 60,000 to 75,000 clones, almost 50% observed once, and the top ten hold about 0.74%. The sample taken for sequencing was central memory CD4+ T cells from blood. These receptors were obtained from a man younger than 45 with type 1 diabetes.

The J gene is TRBJ2-2, the V gene TRBV5-5; no firm D call. Germline V gene data show CDR1 as SGHKS and CDR2 as YYEKEE (reference sequence). V lost 4 bases and J 7 bases, leaving 11 bases between the germline ends. The CDR3 is 13 residues long. This CDR3 is CASSRDSVGELFF. CDR3 DNA sequence: TGTGCCAGCAGCCGAGATAGTGTCGGGGAGCTGTTTTTT.

The chain uses TRBV7-9 and TRBJ2-1, with D maybe TRBD1 (6 bases). This CDR3 has 14 residues. Deletions cut 5 bases from V and 8 bases from J, with 16 bases between. Germline V gene sequence: CDR1 SEHNR, CDR2 FQNEAQ (reference sequence). The CDR3 is CASSPTGQYDEQFF. The CDR3, as DNA: TGTGCCAGCAGCCCGACCGGACAGTACGATGAGCAGTTCTTC.

The V and J genes are TRBV5-6 and TRBJ2-6, with TRBD1 identical over 8 bases. J lost 0 bases, V lost 4 bases, and 9 bases had no gene match. Germline V gene sequence: CDR1 SGHDT, CDR2 YYEEEE. This CDR3 is 18 amino acids long. CDR3: CASSALRDRSSGANVLTF. The CDR3 DNA is TGTGCCAGCAGCGCCTTACGGGACAGGAGCTCTGGGGCCAACGTCCTGACTTTC.

The chain is built from TRBV19 and TRBJ2-2, with 7 bases identical to TRBD1. CDR3 size: 15 residues. The germline V gene encodes CDR1 LNHDA and CDR2 SQIVND (reference sequence). V was clipped by 5 bases and J by 1 base; unmatched bases: 4. The CDR3 region is CASSSGTVNTGELFF. The CDR3 DNA follows: TGTGCCAGTAGTTCGGGGACAGTGAACACCGGGGAGCTGTTTTTT.

This chain joins TRBV7-2 and TRBJ2-1; 12 bases are a match to TRBD2. After removal of 5 bases from V and 6 bases from J, the junction contained 14 bases not matched to a gene. This CDR3 comprises 18 residues. Germline CDR1 is SGHTA and CDR2 is FQGNSA. This CDR3 reads CASSQPRRLAGVPNEQFF. The CDR3 nucleotides read TGTGCCAGCAGCCAGCCCCGACGACTAGCGGGAGTCCCCAATGAGCAGTTCTTC.

The chain joins TRBV11-2 to TRBJ2-5, with TRBD2 identical over 7 bases. The end of the DNA fits TRBJ2-7 better, so the J call may be wrong. Germline V lookup: CDR1 SGHAT, CDR2 FQNNGV. This CDR3 spans 15 amino acids. The CDR3 DNA reads as TGTGCCAGCGGGCCCCCGGGACTAAGATCCTACGAGCAGTACTTC. Translating gives CASGPPGLRSYEQYF.

This clone has only a few counts. The chain recombines TRBV4-1 with TRBJ2-3; 9 bases are shared with TRBD2. The V segment lost 0 bases and the J segment 1 base; nucleotides outside the gene matches: 5. The CDR3 has 17 amino acids. CDR1 and CDR2 (germline): MGHRA, YSYEKL. The DNA for the CDR3 is TGCGCCAGCAGCCAAGATGTGACTAGCGGAGGCACAGATACGCAGTATTTT. As protein: CASSQDVTSGGTDTQYF.

This chain joins TRBV28 and TRBJ2-7, with D unresolved. Germline values: CDR1 MDHEN, CDR2 SYDVKM. The CDR3 has 16 residues. V was trimmed by 3 bases and J by 0 bases, leaving 15 bases between them. The CDR3 sequence is CASSFQLSLLSYEQYF. In DNA form, the CDR3 reads TGTGCCAGCAGTTTCCAACTGAGCCTCCTCTCCTACGAGCAGTACTTC.

This clone was seen a handful of times. J is TRBJ1-6 and V is TRBV5-1; 7 bases are a match to TRBD1. The CDR3 loop spans 14 amino acids. Germline CDR1 SGHRS, CDR2 YFSETQ. V lost 4 bases and J lost 8; bases outside the gene matches: 6. CDR3 region: CASSMTGTHSPLHF. The DNA of the CDR3 is TGCGCCAGCAGCATGACAGGGACCCATTCACCCCTCCACTTT.

In its sample, this clone was seen a few times. V usage is TRBV4-1 and J usage is TRBJ2-7, with TRBD1 identical over 7 bases. The CDR3 runs to 15 residues. With V trimmed by 0 bases and J by 0 bases, 2 bases remained unmatched. Germline-derived CDR1 and CDR2 are MGHRA and YSYEKL. The CDR3 region is CASSQETGNSYEQYF. CDR3 DNA sequence: TGCGCCAGCAGCCAAGAGACAGGGAACTCCTACGAGCAGTACTTC.

This clone came up a few times. This sequence joins TRBV6-6 and TRBJ2-7; D is perhaps TRBD1 (6 bases). Trimming shortened V by 7 bases and J by 0 bases, and 16 bases separated the two germline ends. The CDR3 runs to 15 residues. The germline CDR1 and CDR2 sequences are MNHNY and SVGAGI (reference sequence). Here the CDR3 reads CASNRDRISSYEQYF. The DNA of the CDR3 is TGTGCCAGCAATCGAGACAGGATAAGCTCCTACGAGCAGTACTTC.

The V and J genes are TRBV6-1 and TRBJ2-5, with 8 bases aligning to TRBD1. The CDR3 contains 14 residues. After removal of 10 bases from V and 5 bases from J, the junction contained 12 bases not matched to a gene. Germline V gives CDR1 MNHNS, CDR2 SASEGT. CDR3 protein: CATGLGTGLETQYF. The CDR3 DNA is TGTGCCACCGGGCTGGGGACAGGCCTCGAGACCCAGTACTTC.

V and J are TRBV6-6 and TRBJ1-2; possible D gene TRBD1, 5 bases. This CDR3 is 16 amino acids long. The V end was cut by 7 bases, the J end by 3 bases, with 21 bases between. Germline lookup yields CDR1 MNHNY and CDR2 SVGAGI (reference sequence). For the CDR3, the DNA is TGTGCCAGCATTTTCGAGGTGGGGCAGGGCCACTATGGCTACACCTTC. This codes for CASIFEVGQGHYGYTF.

This rearrangement joins TRBV4-1 to TRBJ2-7; maybe TRBD1 (6 bases). Trimming took off 4 bases at V and 1 base at J, with 14 bases between the two ends. In germline, CDR1 is MGHRA, CDR2 YSYEKL. The CDR3 covers 15 residues. The CDR3 region is CASSRPLTGSYEQYF. The CDR3 DNA reads as TGCGCCAGCAGCCGGCCGCTGACAGGATCCTACGAGCAGTACTTC.

The genes are TRBV30 and TRBJ2-1; maybe TRBD2 (5 bases). Germline CDR1 is GTSNPN and CDR2 is SVGIG (reference sequence). The length of the CDR3 is 12 residues. Trimming cost V 8 bases and J 7 bases, with 15 bases left between them. In DNA form, the CDR3 reads TGTGCCCGGGCTCGGGGTGGAAATGAGCAGTTCTTC. This encodes CARARGGNEQFF. Supplemented by reference TRBV30 and TRBJ2-1, the full variable domain reads SQTIHQWPATLVQPVGSPLSLECTVEGTSNPNLYWYRQAAGRGLQLLFYSVGIGQISSEVPQNLSASRPQDRQFILSSKKLLLSDSGFYLCARARGGNEQFFGPGTRLTVL.

This clone was detected a few times. The gene calls are TRBV5-1 and TRBJ1-1; 12 nucleotides match TRBD1. This CDR3 spans 16 amino acids. Unmatched junction bases numbered 5, after V lost 0 bases and J lost 5 bases. CDR1 is SGHRS and CDR2 is YFSETQ in the germline V gene. This CDR3 is CASSLGGTGGRTEAFF. In DNA, the CDR3 is TGCGCCAGCAGCTTGGGGGGGACAGGGGGCCGGACTGAAGCTTTCTTT.

CDR3 in amino acids: CASSSRLAGVETQYF. The CDR3 nucleotides are TGTGCCAGTAGTTCGAGACTAGCGGGGGTCGAGACCCAGTACTTC. V and J are TRBV19 and TRBJ2-5, with TRBD2 matching 12 bases. The CDR3 length is 15 residues. Germline assignment: CDR1 LNHDA and CDR2 SQIVND (reference sequence). J lost 5 bases, V lost 5 bases, and 6 bases had no gene match.

The V and J genes are TRBV29-1 and TRBJ2-7, with TRBD1 as a possible D gene (6 bases). Germline CDR1 and CDR2: SQVTM and ANQGSEA. This CDR3 has 12 residues. V was shortened by 4 bases and J by 3 bases, with 10 bases between the two germline ends. The CDR3 DNA reads as TGCAGCGTTGGGTCCAGGGGCTACGAGCAGTACTTC. Translated: CSVGSRGYEQYF.

The chain uses TRBV11-3 and TRBJ2-1, with 8 bases aligning to TRBD2. The CDR3 is 15 residues long. V trimming: 5 bases; J trimming: 12 bases; junction bases outside the gene matches: 15. Germline CDR1 reads SGHNT; CDR2 reads YENEEA. In nucleotides, the CDR3 is TGTGCCAGCAGCGGACTGGGACTAGGGGGTCGAAGGCAGTTCTTC. It is translated as CASSGLGLGGRRQFF.

The sample holds a few counts of this clone. V and J are TRBV5-1 and TRBJ2-2, with D possibly matching TRBD2 (5 bases). The V end lost 5 bases, the J end lost 5 bases, and 19 bases lay between the germline ends. Germline lookup yields CDR1 SGHRS and CDR2 YFSETQ. The CDR3 loop spans 16 amino acids. As DNA, the CDR3 is TGCGCCAGCAGTTTCCAATTCGTACGGGATACCGGGGAGCTGTTTTTT. Protein sequence: CASSFQFVRDTGELFF.

V gene TRBV6-5 combines with J gene TRBJ2-1, with a tentative D call TRBD1 (6 bases). Trimming left V 10 bases short and J 2 bases short, with 9 bases between. CDR3 size: 12 residues. Per germline, CDR1 MNHEY and CDR2 SVGAGI. CDR3 amino acids: CATWDTYNEQFF. In DNA, the CDR3 is TGTGCCACATGGGACACCTACAATGAGCAGTTCTTC.

This rearrangement joins TRBV5-4 to TRBJ2-2, with D hard to call. Germline-derived CDR1 and CDR2 are SGHNT and YYREEE (reference sequence). The CDR3 runs 15 residues. V lost 2 bases, J lost 0 bases, and 8 bases lay in between. Here the CDR3 reads CASSFLEANTGELFF. CDR3 in DNA: TGTGCCAGCAGCTTCCTAGAGGCGAACACCGGGGAGCTGTTTTTT. Using reference TRBV5-4 and TRBJ2-2 for the parts outside the CDR3, the full variable domain is ETGVTQSPTHLIKTRGQQVTLRCSSQSGHNTVSWYQQALGQGPQFIFQYYREEENGRGNFPPRFSGLQFPNYSSELNVNALELDDSALYLCASSFLEANTGELFFGEGSRLTVL.

The chain links TRBV11-2 to TRBJ2-7; D gene uncertain. The V end lost 2 bases, the J end lost 2 bases, and 10 bases lay between the germline ends. Germline V gene sequence: CDR1 SGHAT, CDR2 FQNNGV. CDR3 length: 14 amino acids. The DNA of the CDR3 is TGTGCCAGCAGCTTAAACAGCCAGACCTACGAGCAGTACTTC. This codes for CASSLNSQTYEQYF.

The rearrangement links TRBV5-1 to TRBJ1-2; 7 bases agree with TRBD1. The CDR3 runs 15 residues. Germline CDR1 is SGHRS and CDR2 is YFSETQ. Trimming cost V 4 bases and J 5 bases; bases outside gene matches: 11. As DNA, the CDR3 is TGCGCCAGCAGCGCCCAGGACAGGACTGGGTATGGCTACACCTTC. Translated, it gives CASSAQDRTGYGYTF.

There are a few counts of this clone. The V call is TRBV5-4, the J call TRBJ2-1, with TRBD2 identical over 12 bases. The CDR3 is 16 amino acids. V trimming: 4 bases; J trimming: 6 bases; junction bases outside the gene matches: 8. CDR1 SGHNT and CDR2 YYREEE come from the germline V gene (reference sequence). CDR3 DNA: TGTGCCAGCAGCCCTCGGGCTAGCGGGGGGGTCAATGAGCAGTTCTTC. Translation gives CASSPRASGGVNEQFF.

The chain joins TRBV6-1 to TRBJ1-3; D possibly corresponds to TRBD1 (5 bases). Germline V CDR1 and CDR2: MNHNS, SASEGT. The CDR3 contains 15 residues. V was trimmed by 8 bases and J by 0 bases, leaving 14 bases between them. In DNA, the CDR3 is TGTGCCAGCCTCCTTGGGACTGTCTCTGGAAACACCATATATTTT. Protein: CASLLGTVSGNTIYF.

The J gene is TRBJ1-1, the V gene TRBV5-1, with D possibly matching TRBD1 (5 bases). Germline CDR1 and CDR2: SGHRS and YFSETQ. The V end was cut by 4 bases, the J end by 4 bases, with 20 bases between. The CDR3 is made up of 16 amino acids. The CDR3 region is CASSPRTGGGSTEAFF. The CDR3, as DNA: TGCGCCAGCAGCCCCCGGACGGGGGGGGGTAGCACTGAAGCTTTCTTT.

The V gene is TRBV30, the J gene TRBJ1-3, with unresolved D. Trimming removed 0 bases from V and 2 bases from J, with 11 bases in between. This CDR3 contains 15 residues. The germline CDR1 and CDR2 sequences are GTSNPN and SVGIG (reference sequence). CDR3: CAWSVSGRAGNTIYF. In DNA, the CDR3 is TGTGCCTGGAGTGTATCGGGAAGGGCTGGAAACACCATATATTTT. Full variable domain (outside the CDR3, taken from reference TRBV30 and TRBJ1-3): SQTIHQWPATLVQPVGSPLSLECTVEGTSNPNLYWYRQAAGRGLQLLFYSVGIGQISSEVPQNLSASRPQDRQFILSSKKLLLSDSGFYLCAWSVSGRAGNTIYFGEGSWLTVV.

The sample holds one count of this clone. J is TRBJ2-3 and V is TRBV5-1; the match to TRBD2 covers 8 bases. V was pared by 4 bases and J by 4 bases, with 5 bases of the junction left unmatched. Germline CDR1 and CDR2: SGHRS and YFSETQ. The CDR3 covers 14 residues. The CDR3 sequence: CASSTRTSPDTQYF. DNA for the CDR3: TGCGCCAGCAGCACCCGGACTAGCCCAGATACGCAGTATTTT.